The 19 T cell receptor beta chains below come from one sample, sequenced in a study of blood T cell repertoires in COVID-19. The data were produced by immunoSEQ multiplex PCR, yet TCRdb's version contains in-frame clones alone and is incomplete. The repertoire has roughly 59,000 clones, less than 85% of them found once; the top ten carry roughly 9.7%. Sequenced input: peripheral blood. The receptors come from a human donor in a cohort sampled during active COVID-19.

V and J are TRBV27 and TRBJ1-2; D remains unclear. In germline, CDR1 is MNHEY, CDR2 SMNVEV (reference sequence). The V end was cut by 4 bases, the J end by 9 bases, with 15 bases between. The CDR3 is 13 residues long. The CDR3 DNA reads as TGTGCCAGCAGTTCCGCAACGGTTATTCGCTACACCTTC. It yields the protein CASSSATVIRYTF.

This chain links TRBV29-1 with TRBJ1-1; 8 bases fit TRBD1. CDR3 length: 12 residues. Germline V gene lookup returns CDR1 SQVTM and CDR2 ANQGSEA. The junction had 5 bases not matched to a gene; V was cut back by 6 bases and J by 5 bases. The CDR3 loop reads CSVWTGTTEAFF. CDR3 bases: TGCAGCGTATGGACAGGGACAACTGAAGCTTTCTTT.

For the CDR3, the DNA is TGTGCCAGCAGCTTGGCGGGAGAGTATGAGACCCAGTACTTC. As protein: CASSLAGEYETQYF. The chain carries TRBV7-2 and TRBJ2-5; 7 bases fit TRBD2. CDR3 size: 14 residues. Germline trimming cut 3 bases from V and 5 bases from J; bases unmatched to any gene: 6. Germline V gives CDR1 SGHTA, CDR2 FQGNSA. Together with reference TRBV7-2 and TRBJ2-5, the CDR3 gives the full variable domain: GAGVSQSPSNKVTEKGKDVELRCDPISGHTALYWYRQSLGQGLEFLIYFQGNSAPDKSGLPSDRFSAERTGGSVSTLTIQRTQQEDSAVYLCASSLAGEYETQYFGPGTRLLVL.

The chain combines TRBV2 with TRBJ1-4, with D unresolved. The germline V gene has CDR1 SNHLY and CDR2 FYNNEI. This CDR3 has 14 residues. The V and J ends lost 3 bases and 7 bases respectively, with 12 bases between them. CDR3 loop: CASSDYAEGEKLFF. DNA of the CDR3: TGTGCCAGCAGTGATTACGCCGAGGGTGAAAAACTGTTTTTT.

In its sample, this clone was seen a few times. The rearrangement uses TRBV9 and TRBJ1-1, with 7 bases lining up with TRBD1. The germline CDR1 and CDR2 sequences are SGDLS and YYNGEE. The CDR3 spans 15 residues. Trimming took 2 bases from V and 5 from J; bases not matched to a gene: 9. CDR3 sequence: CASSVATGSGTEAFF. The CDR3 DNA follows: TGTGCCAGCAGCGTTGCGACAGGGAGTGGGACTGAAGCTTTCTTT.

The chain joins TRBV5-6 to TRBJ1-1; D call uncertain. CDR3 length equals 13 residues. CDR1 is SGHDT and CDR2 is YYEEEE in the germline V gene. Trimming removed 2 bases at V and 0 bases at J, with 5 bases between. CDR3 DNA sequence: TGTGCCAGCAGCTTAATTATGAACACTGAAGCTTTCTTT. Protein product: CASSLIMNTEAFF.

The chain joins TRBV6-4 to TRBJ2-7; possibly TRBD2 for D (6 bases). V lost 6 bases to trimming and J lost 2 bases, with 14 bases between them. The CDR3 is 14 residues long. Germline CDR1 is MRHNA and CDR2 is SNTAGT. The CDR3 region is CASSRDWPPYEQYF. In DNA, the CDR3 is TGTGCCAGCAGCCGGGACTGGCCCCCCTACGAGCAGTACTTC.

DNA of the CDR3: TGCGCCCGCGCGGGGGGCGCGGGAGGGGGCGAGCAGTACTTC. It yields the protein CARAGGAGGGEQYF. The chain uses TRBV5-1 and TRBJ2-7; 9 positions agree with TRBD2. CDR1 and CDR2 (germline): SGHRS, YFSETQ. CDR3 length: 14 residues. With V trimmed by 10 bases and J by 6 bases, 14 bases remained unmatched.

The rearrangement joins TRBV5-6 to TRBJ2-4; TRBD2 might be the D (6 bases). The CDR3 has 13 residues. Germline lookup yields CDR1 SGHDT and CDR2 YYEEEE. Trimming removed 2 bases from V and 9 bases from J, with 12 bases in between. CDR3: CASSFPGGGIQYF. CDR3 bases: TGTGCCAGCAGCTTTCCCGGGGGAGGCATTCAGTACTTC.

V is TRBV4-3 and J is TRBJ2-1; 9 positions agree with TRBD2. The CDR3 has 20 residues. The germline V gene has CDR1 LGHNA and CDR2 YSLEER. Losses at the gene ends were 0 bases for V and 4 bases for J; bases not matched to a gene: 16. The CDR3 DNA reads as TGCGCCAGCAGCCAAGATTTCATCTCACATTTAGCGGGAGTTTACAATGAGCAGTTCTTC. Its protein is CASSQDFISHLAGVYNEQFF.

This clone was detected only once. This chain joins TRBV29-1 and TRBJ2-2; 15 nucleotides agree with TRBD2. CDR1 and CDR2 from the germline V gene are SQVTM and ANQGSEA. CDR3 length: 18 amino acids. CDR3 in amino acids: CKQEKIGLAGGTAGELFF. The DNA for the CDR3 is TGCAAACAAGAGAAAATTGGACTAGCGGGAGGGACGGCCGGGGAGCTGTTTTTT.

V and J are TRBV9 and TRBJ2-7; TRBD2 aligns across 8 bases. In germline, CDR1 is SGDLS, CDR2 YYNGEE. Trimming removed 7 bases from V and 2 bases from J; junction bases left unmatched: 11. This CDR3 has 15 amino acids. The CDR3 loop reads CASERTAGETYEQYF. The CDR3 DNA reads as TGTGCCAGCGAGAGAACAGCGGGAGAGACCTACGAGCAGTACTTC.

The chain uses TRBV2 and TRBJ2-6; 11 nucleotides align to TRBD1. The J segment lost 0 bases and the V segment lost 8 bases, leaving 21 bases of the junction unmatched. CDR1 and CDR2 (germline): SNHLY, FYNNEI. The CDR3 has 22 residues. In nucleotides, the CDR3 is TGTGCCAGCTACCTTGAGACCTCGGGACAGGGGGGACCTAGCTCTGGGGCCAACGTCCTGACTTTC. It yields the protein CASYLETSGQGGPSSGANVLTF.

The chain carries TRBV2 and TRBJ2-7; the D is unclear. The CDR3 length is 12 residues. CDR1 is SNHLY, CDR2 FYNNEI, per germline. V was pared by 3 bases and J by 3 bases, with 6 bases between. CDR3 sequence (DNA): TGTGCCAGCAGTGAGTCCAGCTACGAGCAGTACTTC. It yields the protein CASSESSYEQYF.

The CDR3 is CASSNLPPEPTYEQYF. The CDR3, as DNA: TGTGCCAGCAGTAACCTCCCTCCTGAGCCTACCTACGAGCAGTACTTC. The chain couples TRBV6-2 or TRBV6-3 to TRBJ2-7; D gene uncertain. The V gene's germline CDR1 is MNHEY and CDR2 SVGEGT. V dropped 5 bases and J dropped 2 bases, with 19 bases sitting between them. This CDR3 has 16 residues.

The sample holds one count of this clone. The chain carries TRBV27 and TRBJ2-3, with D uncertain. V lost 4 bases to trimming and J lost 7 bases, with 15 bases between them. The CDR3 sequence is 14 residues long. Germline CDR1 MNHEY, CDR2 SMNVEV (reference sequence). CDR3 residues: CASSSLPSMNTQYF. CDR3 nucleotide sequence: TGTGCCAGCAGTTCCCTACCCTCTATGAATACGCAGTATTTT.

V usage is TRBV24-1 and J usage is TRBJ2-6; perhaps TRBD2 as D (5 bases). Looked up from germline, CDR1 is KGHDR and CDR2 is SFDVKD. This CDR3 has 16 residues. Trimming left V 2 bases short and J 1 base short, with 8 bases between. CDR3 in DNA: TGTGCCACCAGTGATTATCGAGGGTCTGGGGCCAACGTCCTGACTTTC. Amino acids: CATSDYRGSGANVLTF.

The DNA of the CDR3 is TGTGCCAGCAGCACTAAGGCCTCCTACGAGCAGTACTTC. Its protein is CASSTKASYEQYF. This chain uses TRBV25-1 with TRBJ2-7; D not certain. The length of the CDR3 is 13 residues. From germline, CDR1 is MGHDK and CDR2 SYGVNS. Trimming took 6 bases from V and 0 from J, leaving 9 bases between them.

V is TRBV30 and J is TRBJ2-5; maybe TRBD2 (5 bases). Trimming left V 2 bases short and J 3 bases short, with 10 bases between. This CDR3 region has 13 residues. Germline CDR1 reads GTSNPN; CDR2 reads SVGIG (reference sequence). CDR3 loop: CAWSMDLKETQYF. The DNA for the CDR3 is TGTGCCTGGAGTATGGACTTGAAAGAGACCCAGTACTTC. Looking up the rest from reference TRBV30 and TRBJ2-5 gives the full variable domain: SQTIHQWPATLVQPVGSPLSLECTVEGTSNPNLYWYRQAAGRGLQLLFYSVGIGQISSEVPQNLSASRPQDRQFILSSKKLLLSDSGFYLCAWSMDLKETQYFGPGTRLLVL.